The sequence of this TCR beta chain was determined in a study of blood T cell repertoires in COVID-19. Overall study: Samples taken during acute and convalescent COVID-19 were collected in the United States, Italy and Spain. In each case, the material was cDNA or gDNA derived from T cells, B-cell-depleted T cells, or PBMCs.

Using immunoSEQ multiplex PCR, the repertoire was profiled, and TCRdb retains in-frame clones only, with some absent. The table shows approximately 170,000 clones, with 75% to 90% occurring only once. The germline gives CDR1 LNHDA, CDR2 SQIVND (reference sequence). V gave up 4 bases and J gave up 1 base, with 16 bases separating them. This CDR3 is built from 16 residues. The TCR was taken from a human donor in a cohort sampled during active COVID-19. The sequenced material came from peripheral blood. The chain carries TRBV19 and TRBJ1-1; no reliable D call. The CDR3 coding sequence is TGTGCCAGTAGTAAAATGGCCCGAACAAGGAACACTGAAGCTTTCTTT. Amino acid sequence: CASSKMARTRNTEAFF.